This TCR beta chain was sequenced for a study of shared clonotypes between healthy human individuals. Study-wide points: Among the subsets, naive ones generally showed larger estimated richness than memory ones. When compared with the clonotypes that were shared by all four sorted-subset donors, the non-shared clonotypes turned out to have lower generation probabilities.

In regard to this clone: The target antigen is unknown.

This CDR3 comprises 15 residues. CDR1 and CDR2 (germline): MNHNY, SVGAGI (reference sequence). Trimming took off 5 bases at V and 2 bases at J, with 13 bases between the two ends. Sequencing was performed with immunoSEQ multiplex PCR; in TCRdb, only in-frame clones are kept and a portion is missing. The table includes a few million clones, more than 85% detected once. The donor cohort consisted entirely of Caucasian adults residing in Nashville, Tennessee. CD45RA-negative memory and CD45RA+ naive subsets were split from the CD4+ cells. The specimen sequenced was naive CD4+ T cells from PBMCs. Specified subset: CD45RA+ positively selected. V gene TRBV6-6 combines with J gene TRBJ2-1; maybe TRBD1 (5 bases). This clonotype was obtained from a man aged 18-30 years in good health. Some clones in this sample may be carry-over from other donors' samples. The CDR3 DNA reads TGTGCCAGCAGTGTAGCAGGGCCCACCTACAATGAGCAGTTCTTC. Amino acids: CASSVAGPTYNEQFF.